The present entry profiles one T cell receptor beta chain with its context. This entry is derived from a study of cytomegalovirus exposure and HLA in healthy donors. CDR3 size: 16 residues. V dropped 4 bases and J dropped 3; count of bases not matched to a gene: 6. Germline V gene data show CDR1 as SGHDT and CDR2 as YYEEEE. Profiling relied on immunoSEQ multiplex PCR, and the TCRdb table lists in-frame clones only, not all of them. The top ten hold 8.7% of the sample, which has roughly 150,000 clones, around 87% seen once. The V gene is TRBV5-6, the J gene TRBJ2-1, with 11 bases identical to TRBD2. The clonotype comes from a man in his late teens or twenties in good health and CMV-seropositive. The specimen was PBMCs. CDR3: CASSPRLAGFYNEQFF. The CDR3, as DNA: TGTGCCAGCAGCCCCCGACTAGCGGGGTTCTACAATGAGCAGTTCTTC.